The entry below describes one T cell receptor beta chain. The record originates from a study of blood T cell dynamics during melanoma immunotherapy. Time point meaning: week 3, after first cycle of checkpoint inhibitor. V lost 3 bases and J lost 10, with 12 bases in between. CDR1 LNHNV and CDR2 YYDKDF come from the germline V gene (reference sequence). The CDR3 is made up of 12 amino acids. TCRdb keeps only in-frame clones here, not all; method: immunoSEQ multiplex PCR. The sample lists about 4,900 clones, around nine tenths seen once, with around 30% in the top ten. V usage is TRBV15 and J usage is TRBJ1-1; tentatively, D is TRBD1 (5 bases). The TCR was taken from a human donor with melanoma. This material consisted of blood, taken from a patient treated with checkpoint blockade. The CDR3 reads CATSSTRGRAFF. CDR3 DNA: TGTGCCACCAGCAGCACGAGGGGCCGAGCTTTCTTT.